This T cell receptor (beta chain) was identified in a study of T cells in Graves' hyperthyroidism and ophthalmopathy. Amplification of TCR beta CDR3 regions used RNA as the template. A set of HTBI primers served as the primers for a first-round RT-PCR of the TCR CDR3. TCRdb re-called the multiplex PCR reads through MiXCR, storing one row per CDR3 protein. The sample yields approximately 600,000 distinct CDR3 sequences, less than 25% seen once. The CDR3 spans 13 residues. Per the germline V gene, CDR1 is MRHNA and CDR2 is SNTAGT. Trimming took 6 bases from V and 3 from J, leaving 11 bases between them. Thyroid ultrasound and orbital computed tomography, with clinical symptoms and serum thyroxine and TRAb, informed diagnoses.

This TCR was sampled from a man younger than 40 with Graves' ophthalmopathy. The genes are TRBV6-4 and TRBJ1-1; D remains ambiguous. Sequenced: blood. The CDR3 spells CASSQDPDTEAFF. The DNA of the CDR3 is TGTGCCAGCAGCCAAGATCCCGACACTGAAGCTTTCTTT.